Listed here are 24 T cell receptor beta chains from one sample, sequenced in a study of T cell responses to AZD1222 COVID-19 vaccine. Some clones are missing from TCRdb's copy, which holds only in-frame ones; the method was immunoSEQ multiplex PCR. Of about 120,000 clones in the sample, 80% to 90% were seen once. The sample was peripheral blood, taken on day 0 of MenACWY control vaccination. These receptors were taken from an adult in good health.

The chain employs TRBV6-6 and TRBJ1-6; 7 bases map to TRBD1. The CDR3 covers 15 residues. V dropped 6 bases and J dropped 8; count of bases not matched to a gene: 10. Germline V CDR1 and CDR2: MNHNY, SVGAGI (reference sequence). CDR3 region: CASRAHPTGHSPLHF. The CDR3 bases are TGTGCCAGCAGGGCTCATCCGACAGGGCATTCACCCCTCCACTTT.

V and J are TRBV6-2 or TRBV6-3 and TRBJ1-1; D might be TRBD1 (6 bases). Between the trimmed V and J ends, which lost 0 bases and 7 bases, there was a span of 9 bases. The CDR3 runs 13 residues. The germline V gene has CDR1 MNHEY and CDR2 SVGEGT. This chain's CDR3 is CASSYSDRSEAFF. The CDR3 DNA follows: TGTGCCAGCAGTTACTCAGACAGGAGTGAAGCTTTCTTT.

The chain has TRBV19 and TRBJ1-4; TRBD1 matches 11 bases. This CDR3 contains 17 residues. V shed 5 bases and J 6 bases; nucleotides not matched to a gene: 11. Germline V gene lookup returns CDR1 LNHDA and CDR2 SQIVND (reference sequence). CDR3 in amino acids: CASSSLMPGQGDEKLFF. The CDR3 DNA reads TGTGCCAGTAGTTCCCTCATGCCGGGACAGGGGGATGAAAAACTGTTTTTT.

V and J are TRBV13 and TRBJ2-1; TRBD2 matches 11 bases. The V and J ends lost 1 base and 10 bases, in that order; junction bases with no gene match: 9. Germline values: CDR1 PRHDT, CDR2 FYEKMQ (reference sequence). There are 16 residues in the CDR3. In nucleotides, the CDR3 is TGTGCCAGCAGCTTAGCGGATAGCGGGGGGGCGCAAGAGCAGTTCTTC. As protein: CASSLADSGGAQEQFF. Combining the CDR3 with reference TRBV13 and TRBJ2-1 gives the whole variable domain AAGVIQSPRHLIKEKRETATLKCYPIPRHDTVYWYQQGPGQDPQFLISFYEKMQSDKGSIPDRFSAQQFSDYHSELNMSSLELGDSALYFCASSLADSGGAQEQFFGPGTRLTVL.

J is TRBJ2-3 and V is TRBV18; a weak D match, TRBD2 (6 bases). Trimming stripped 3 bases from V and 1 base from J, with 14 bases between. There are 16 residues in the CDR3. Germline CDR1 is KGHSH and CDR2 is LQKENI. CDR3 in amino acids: CASSPSTGSRTDTQYF. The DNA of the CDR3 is TGTGCCAGCTCACCGAGTACCGGGAGCCGCACAGATACGCAGTATTTT. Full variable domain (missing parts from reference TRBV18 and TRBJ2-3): NAGVMQNPRHLVRRRGQEARLRCSPMKGHSHVYWYRQLPEEGLKFMVYLQKENIIDESGMPKERFSAEFPKEGPSILRIQQVVRGDSAAYFCASSPSTGSRTDTQYFGPGTRLTVL.

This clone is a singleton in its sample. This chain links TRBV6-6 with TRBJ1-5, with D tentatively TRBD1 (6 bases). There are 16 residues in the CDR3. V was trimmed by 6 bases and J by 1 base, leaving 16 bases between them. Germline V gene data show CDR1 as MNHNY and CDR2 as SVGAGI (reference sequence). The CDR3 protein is CASSRSGQRSNQPQHF. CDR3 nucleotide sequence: TGTGCCAGCAGCCGATCTGGACAGCGAAGCAATCAGCCCCAGCATTTT.

The CDR3 DNA follows: TGTGCCAGCTCACCCCGGGACAGGGGTCGGGAGACCCAGTACTTC. It specifies CASSPRDRGRETQYF. The gene calls are TRBV18 and TRBJ2-5; 10 positions agree with TRBD1. Per the germline V gene, CDR1 is KGHSH and CDR2 is LQKENI. The junction had 6 bases not matched to a gene; V was cut back by 3 bases and J by 5 bases. This CDR3 has 15 amino acids.

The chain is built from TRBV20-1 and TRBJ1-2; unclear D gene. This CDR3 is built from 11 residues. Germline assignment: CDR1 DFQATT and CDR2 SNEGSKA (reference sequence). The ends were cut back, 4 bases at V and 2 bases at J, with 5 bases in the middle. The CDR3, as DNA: TGCAGTGCTAACCAGAACTATGGCTACACCTTC. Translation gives CSANQNYGYTF.

DNA for the CDR3: TGCGCCAGCAGCTCTGGACAGGCCCGGGACGAGCAGTACTTC. Translating gives CASSSGQARDEQYF. The V gene is TRBV5-1, the J gene TRBJ2-7; 7 nucleotides agree with TRBD1. Germline V gives CDR1 SGHRS, CDR2 YFSETQ. The V and J ends lost 3 bases and 5 bases, in that order; junction bases with no gene match: 8. CDR3 length: 14 amino acids. Together with reference TRBV5-1 and TRBJ2-7, the CDR3 gives the full variable domain: KAGVTQTPRYLIKTRGQQVTLSCSPISGHRSVSWYQQTPGQGLQFLFEYFSETQRNKGNFPGRFSGRQFSNSRSEMNVSTLELGDSALYLCASSSGQARDEQYFGPGTRLTVT.

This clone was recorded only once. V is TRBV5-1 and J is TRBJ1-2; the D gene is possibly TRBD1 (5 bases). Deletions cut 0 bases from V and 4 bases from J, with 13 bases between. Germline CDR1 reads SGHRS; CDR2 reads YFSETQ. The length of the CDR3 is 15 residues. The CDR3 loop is CASSLDGTASYGYTF. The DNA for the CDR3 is TGCGCCAGCAGCTTGGACGGGACGGCTTCCTATGGCTACACCTTC.

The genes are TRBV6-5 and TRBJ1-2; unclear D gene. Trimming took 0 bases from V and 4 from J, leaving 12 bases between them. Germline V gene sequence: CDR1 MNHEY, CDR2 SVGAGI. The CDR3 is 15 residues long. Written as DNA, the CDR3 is TGTGCCAGCAGTTACTCGAGAGGAGGGATCTATGGCTACACCTTC. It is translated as CASSYSRGGIYGYTF.

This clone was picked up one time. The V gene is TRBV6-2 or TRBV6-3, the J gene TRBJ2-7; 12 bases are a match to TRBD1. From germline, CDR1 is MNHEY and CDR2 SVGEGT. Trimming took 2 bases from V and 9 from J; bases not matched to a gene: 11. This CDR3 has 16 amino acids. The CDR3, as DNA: TGTGCCAGCAGTTACAGGCTTCGGGGGACAGGGGGCGCGCAGTACTTC. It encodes CASSYRLRGTGGAQYF.

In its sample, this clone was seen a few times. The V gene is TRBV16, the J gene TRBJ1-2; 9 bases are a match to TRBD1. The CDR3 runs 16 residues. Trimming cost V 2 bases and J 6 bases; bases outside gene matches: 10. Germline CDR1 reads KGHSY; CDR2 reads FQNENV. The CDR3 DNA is TGTGCCAGCAGCCAACAGGACAGGGGAATCGGTGATGGCTACACCTTC. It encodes CASSQQDRGIGDGYTF.

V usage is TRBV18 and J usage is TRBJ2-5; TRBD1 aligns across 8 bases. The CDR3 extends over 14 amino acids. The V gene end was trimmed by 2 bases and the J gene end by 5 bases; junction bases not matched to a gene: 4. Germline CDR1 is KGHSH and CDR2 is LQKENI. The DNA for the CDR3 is TGTGCCAGCTCACCAGGACAGGGACTGGAGACCCAGTACTTC. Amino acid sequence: CASSPGQGLETQYF.

CDR3 nucleotide sequence: TGTGCCAGCAGGTTAAGGACAGGGAACACCGGGGAGCTGTTTTTT. Its protein product is CASRLRTGNTGELFF. This chain uses TRBV2 with TRBJ2-2; 7 nucleotides agree with TRBD1. Germline values: CDR1 SNHLY, CDR2 FYNNEI. J lost 1 base, V lost 6 bases, and 5 bases had no gene match. The CDR3 sequence is 15 residues long.

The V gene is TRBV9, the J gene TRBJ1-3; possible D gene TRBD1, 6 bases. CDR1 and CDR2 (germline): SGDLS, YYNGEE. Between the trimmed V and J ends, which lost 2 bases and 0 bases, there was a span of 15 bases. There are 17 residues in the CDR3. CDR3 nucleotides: TGTGCCAGCAGCGTCGGACAGAGCCCAAGCTCTGGAAACACCATATATTTT. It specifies CASSVGQSPSSGNTIYF. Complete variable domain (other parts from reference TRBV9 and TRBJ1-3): DSGVTQTPKHLITATGQRVTLRCSPRSGDLSVYWYQQSLDQGLQFLIQYYNGEERAKGNILERFSAQQFPDLHSELNLSSLELGDSALYFCASSVGQSPSSGNTIYFGEGSWLTVV.

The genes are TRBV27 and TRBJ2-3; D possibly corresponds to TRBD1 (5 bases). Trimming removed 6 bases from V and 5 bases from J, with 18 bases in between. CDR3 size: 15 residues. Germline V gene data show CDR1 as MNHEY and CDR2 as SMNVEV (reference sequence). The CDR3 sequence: CASRLEAGPIDTQYF. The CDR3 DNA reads TGTGCCAGCAGGCTAGAAGCAGGGCCTATAGATACGCAGTATTTT.

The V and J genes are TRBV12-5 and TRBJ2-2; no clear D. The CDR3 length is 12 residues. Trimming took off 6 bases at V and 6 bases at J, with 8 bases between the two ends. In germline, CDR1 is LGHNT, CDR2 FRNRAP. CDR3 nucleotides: TGTGCTAGTGGGACGGTGGCCGGGGAGCTGTTTTTT. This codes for CASGTVAGELFF.

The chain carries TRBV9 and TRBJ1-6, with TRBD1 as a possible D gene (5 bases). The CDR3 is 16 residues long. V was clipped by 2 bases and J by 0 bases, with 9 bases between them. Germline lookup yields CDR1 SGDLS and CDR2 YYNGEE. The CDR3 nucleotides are TGTGCCAGCAGCGTTTCAGGGAGCTCCTATAATTCACCCCTCCACTTT. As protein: CASSVSGSSYNSPLHF.

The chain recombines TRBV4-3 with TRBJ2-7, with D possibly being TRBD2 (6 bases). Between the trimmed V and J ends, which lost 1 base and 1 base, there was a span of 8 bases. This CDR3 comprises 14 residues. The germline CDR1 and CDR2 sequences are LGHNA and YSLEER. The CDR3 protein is CASSQVGGSYEQYF. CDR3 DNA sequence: TGCGCCAGCAGCCAAGTTGGGGGGTCCTACGAGCAGTACTTC.

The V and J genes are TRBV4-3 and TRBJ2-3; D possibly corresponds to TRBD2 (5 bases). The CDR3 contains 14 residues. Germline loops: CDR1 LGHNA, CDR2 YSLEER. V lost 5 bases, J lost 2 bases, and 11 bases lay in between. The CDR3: CASSERANTDTQYF. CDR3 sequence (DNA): TGCGCCAGCAGCGAGAGGGCGAACACAGATACGCAGTATTTT.

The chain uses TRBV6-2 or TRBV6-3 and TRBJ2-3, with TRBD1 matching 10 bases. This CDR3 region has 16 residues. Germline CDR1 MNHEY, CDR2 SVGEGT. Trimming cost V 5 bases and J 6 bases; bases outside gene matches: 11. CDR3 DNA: TGTGCCAGCAGTCCCGGGACAGGGGTTGCGGAGGATACGCAGTATTTT. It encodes CASSPGTGVAEDTQYF.

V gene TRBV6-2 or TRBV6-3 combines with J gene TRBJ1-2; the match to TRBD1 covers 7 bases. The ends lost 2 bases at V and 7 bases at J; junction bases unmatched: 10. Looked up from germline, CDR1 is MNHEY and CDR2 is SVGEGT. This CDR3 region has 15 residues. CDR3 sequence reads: CASSYQTSGGLGYTF. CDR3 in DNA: TGTGCCAGCAGTTACCAAACTTCAGGGGGACTTGGCTACACCTTC.

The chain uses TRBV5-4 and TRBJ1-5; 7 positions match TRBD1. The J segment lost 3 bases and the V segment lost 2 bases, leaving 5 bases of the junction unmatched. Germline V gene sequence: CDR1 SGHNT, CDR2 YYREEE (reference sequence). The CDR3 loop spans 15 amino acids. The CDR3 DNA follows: TGTGCCAGCAGCTTCTGGGGACAGCACAATCAGCCCCAGCATTTT. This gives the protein CASSFWGQHNQPQHF.